These 20 T cell receptor beta chains share one sample of origin, sequenced in a study of post-analysis software for immune sequencing data. Findings and caveats of the study: Four or five TRBV segments, TRBV5-6, TRBV5-1 and TRBV20-1 among them, were found more frequent in patients than controls.

Unique molecular identifiers were built into the TCR beta cDNA libraries. TCRdb ran MiXCR on the PCR reads and lists one entry per CDR3 protein. The sample lists fewer than 700,000 distinct CDR3 sequences, about 40% occurring once. Their recognized antigens are unknown. Source material: blood. Source of these receptors: a girl under 18 with multiple sclerosis.

This chain uses TRBV3-1 with TRBJ2-1; TRBD1 matches 7 bases. V trimming: 4 bases; J trimming: 1 base; junction bases outside the gene matches: 13. The CDR3 is 18 amino acids. The germline V gene encodes CDR1 LGHDT and CDR2 YNNKEL (reference sequence). CDR3 sequence reads: CASSLGANLGQSYNEQFF. CDR3 bases: TGTGCCAGCAGCCTGGGGGCCAATCTGGGACAGTCCTACAATGAGCAGTTCTTC.

This rearrangement joins TRBV12-3 or TRBV12-4 to TRBJ1-1; D perhaps matches TRBD1 (6 bases). With 5 bases removed from V and 5 bases from J, the gap between germline ends came to 18 bases. The CDR3 length is 15 residues. The CDR3 reads CASSARRQGNTEAFF. In DNA form, the CDR3 reads TGTGCCAGCAGTGCCCGGCGGCAGGGGAATACTGAAGCTTTCTTT.

This chain links TRBV14 with TRBJ2-7; D is unclear. V lost 4 bases, J lost 0 bases, and 7 bases lay in between. There are 13 residues in the CDR3. Germline V lookup: CDR1 SGHDN, CDR2 FVKESK. Here the CDR3 DNA reads TGTGCCAGCAGCCTATACCTCTCCTACGAGCAGTACTTC. It yields the protein CASSLYLSYEQYF.

Worth noting for this clonotype: An end of the junction does not agree with germline; a read error may underlie this. This chain connects TRBV24-1 to TRBJ1-2; D is unclear. The CDR3 is 13 residues long. Germline-derived CDR1 and CDR2 are KGHDR and SFDVKD. The CDR3: CATSDLPGSGYTF. The CDR3 DNA is TGTGCCACCAGCGATTTGCCCGGGAGTGGCTACACCTTC.

The J gene is TRBJ2-3, the V gene TRBV5-1; D gene uncertain. The CDR3 runs 12 residues. V was shortened by 2 bases and J by 4 bases, with 5 bases between the two germline ends. From germline, CDR1 is SGHRS and CDR2 YFSETQ. The CDR3: CASSFTSDTQYF. The CDR3 DNA reads TGCGCCAGCAGCTTCACCTCAGATACGCAGTATTTT.

This clonotype was seen a handful of times. The chain couples TRBV20-1 to TRBJ2-5; a weak D match, TRBD1 (5 bases). V was trimmed by 0 bases and J by 1 base, leaving 12 bases between them. Germline V gives CDR1 DFQATT, CDR2 SNEGSKA (reference sequence). The CDR3 covers 15 residues. The CDR3 loop reads CSARDPQGTQETQYF. The CDR3 coding sequence is TGCAGTGCTAGAGATCCTCAGGGAACCCAAGAGACCCAGTACTTC.

This clonotype has a handful of counts. This rearrangement joins TRBV27 to TRBJ1-2, with TRBD1 identical over 9 bases. Germline V gene sequence: CDR1 MNHEY, CDR2 SMNVEV (reference sequence). The CDR3 has 17 amino acids. J gave up 3 bases and V 5 bases, and 13 bases lay outside the gene matches. The CDR3 sequence: CASSPLRDREQDYGYTF. The CDR3 DNA is TGTGCCAGCAGTCCTCTAAGGGACAGGGAGCAAGACTATGGCTACACCTTC.

This clonotype was detected a few times. The V call is TRBV4-1, the J call TRBJ1-2; possibly TRBD1 for D (6 bases). The CDR3 is made up of 16 amino acids. Trimming took off 5 bases at V and 4 bases at J, with 20 bases between the two ends. Germline V gives CDR1 MGHRA, CDR2 YSYEKL. Written as DNA, the CDR3 is TGCGCCAGCAGCGCACCAGGGGCAAATCTGGGCTATGGCTACACCTTC. Translating it yields CASSAPGANLGYGYTF.

The rearrangement joins TRBV10-1 to TRBJ2-1; D gene unclear. CDR3 length equals 12 residues. V lost 4 bases and J 7 bases, leaving 8 bases between the germline ends. The germline CDR1 and CDR2 sequences are WNHNN and SYGVQD (reference sequence). The CDR3 DNA reads as TGCGCCAGCAGTGCGGATGGGAATGAGCAGTTCTTC. It is translated as CASSADGNEQFF.

In its sample, this clonotype was seen a few times. V is TRBV3-1 and J is TRBJ1-2; D remains unclear. The germline V gene encodes CDR1 LGHDT and CDR2 YNNKEL (reference sequence). This CDR3 has 11 residues. Trimming took 3 bases from V and 5 from J, leaving 4 bases between them. The CDR3 coding sequence is TGTGCCAGCAGCCATCTGTATGGCTACACCTTC. Its translation: CASSHLYGYTF.

The J gene is TRBJ2-3, the V gene TRBV3-1; weak D call: TRBD2 (5 bases). With 1 base removed from V and 2 bases from J, the gap between germline ends came to 7 bases. The germline gives CDR1 LGHDT, CDR2 YNNKEL (reference sequence). This CDR3 contains 14 residues. The chain's CDR3 is CASSQVGDTDTQYF. CDR3 DNA sequence: TGTGCCAGCAGCCAAGTCGGGGACACAGATACGCAGTATTTT.

J is TRBJ2-1 and V is TRBV12-3 or TRBV12-4, with TRBD2 matching 9 bases. The length of the CDR3 is 15 residues. Trimming cost V 1 base and J 10 bases; bases outside gene matches: 8. DNA for the CDR3: TGTGCCAGCAGTTTAGGAGCGGGGGGCCGTAAGGAGCAGTTCTTC. Translated, it gives CASSLGAGGRKEQFF.

Note on this clonotype: Germline and junction disagree at one end, which may indicate a read error. The V and J genes are TRBV6-1 and TRBJ1-5; D perhaps matches TRBD1 (5 bases). Per germline, CDR1 MNHNS and CDR2 SASEGT. The CDR3 is made up of 16 amino acids. As DNA, the CDR3 is TGTGCCAGCAAGGATAGGTTGACAGCGAGAAATCGGCCCCAGCATTTT. Protein product: CASKDRLTARNRPQHF.

The chain is built from TRBV29-1 and TRBJ2-3; D is ambiguous. The V gene's germline CDR1 is SQVTM and CDR2 ANQGSEA. Between the trimmed V and J ends, which lost 4 bases and 4 bases, there was a span of 12 bases. CDR3 length equals 13 residues. The CDR3 loop is CSVGGRNADTQYF. The CDR3 DNA follows: TGCAGCGTTGGAGGACGAAACGCAGATACGCAGTATTTT.

The chain links TRBV12-3 or TRBV12-4 to TRBJ2-4; 9 positions match TRBD1. The better agreement between TRBJ2-7 and the DNA end casts doubt on the J call. The CDR3 is made up of 14 amino acids. The DNA for the CDR3 is TGTGCCAGCAGCGGGACAGGGCTTGTCAACGAGCAGTACTTC. This translates into CASSGTGLVNEQYF.

The genes are TRBV20-1 and TRBJ1-2; D gene ambiguous. The CDR3 is 12 residues long. Trimming cost V 6 bases and J 2 bases, with 10 bases left between them. Germline V gene data show CDR1 as DFQATT and CDR2 as SNEGSKA (reference sequence). DNA of the CDR3: TGCAGTGCGGGCCAGGAAAACTATGGCTACACCTTC. It translates to CSAGQENYGYTF.

This rearrangement joins TRBV5-6 to TRBJ2-1; D uncertain. The V end lost 3 bases, the J end lost 0 bases, and 13 bases lay between the germline ends. The CDR3 runs 16 residues. CDR1 and CDR2 from the germline V gene are SGHDT and YYEEEE. This chain's CDR3 is CASSWHRSSSYNEQFF. For the CDR3, the DNA is TGTGCCAGCAGCTGGCACCGCTCGTCCTCCTACAATGAGCAGTTCTTC.

In its sample, this clonotype was seen a few times. The chain links TRBV12-3 or TRBV12-4 to TRBJ1-1; 7 bases line up with TRBD1. CDR3 length: 14 amino acids. The V and J ends lost 6 bases and 6 bases, in that order; junction bases with no gene match: 10. CDR3 loop: CASSGNRGTAEAFF. In DNA form, the CDR3 reads TGTGCCAGCAGCGGAAACAGGGGAACCGCTGAAGCTTTCTTT.

This clonotype was seen a handful of times. This chain connects TRBV7-8 to TRBJ1-2; D is ambiguous. The CDR3 is made up of 14 amino acids. CDR1 and CDR2 (germline): SGHVS, FQNEAQ. The V and J ends lost 5 bases and 0 bases respectively, with 10 bases between them. As DNA, the CDR3 is TGTGCCAGCAGCACCCATGGGGCTAACTATGGCTACACCTTC. Protein sequence: CASSTHGANYGYTF.

J is TRBJ2-5 and V is TRBV6-1; TRBD1 is a possible D gene (5 bases). V was cut by 2 bases and J by 4 bases, with 11 bases left in between. CDR3 length: 14 amino acids. Germline lookup yields CDR1 MNHNS and CDR2 SASEGT. CDR3 nucleotides: TGTGCCAGCAGTGAACAGGATGGGGCAGAGACCCAGTACTTC. The encoded protein is CASSEQDGAETQYF.